This T cell receptor beta chain stems from a study of Ad26.COV2.S vaccination and SARS-CoV-2 variants. General study findings and limits: Individuals receiving vaccine had higher spike-specific TCR breadth than placebo recipients did.

Trimming pared 0 bases from V and 5 bases from J, leaving 10 bases between. The CDR3 covers 14 residues. CDR1 is SEHNR and CDR2 is FQNEAQ in the germline V gene (reference sequence). In the case of this clone: Its cognate antigen is unknown.

Only in-frame clones appear in the TCRdb table, and some are missing; sequencing was by immunoSEQ multiplex PCR. There are around 350,000 clones in the sample; about 92% occur only once, and 3% to 5% lies in the top ten. V gene TRBV7-9 combines with J gene TRBJ2-5; possibly TRBD1 for D (6 bases). The sequencing used peripheral blood, collected after recovery from COVID-19. The TCR sequence derives from a human donor who had recovered from COVID-19. The CDR3 loop is CASSLAGAWETQYF. As DNA, the CDR3 is TGTGCCAGCAGCTTAGCGGGGGCGTGGGAGACCCAGTACTTC.